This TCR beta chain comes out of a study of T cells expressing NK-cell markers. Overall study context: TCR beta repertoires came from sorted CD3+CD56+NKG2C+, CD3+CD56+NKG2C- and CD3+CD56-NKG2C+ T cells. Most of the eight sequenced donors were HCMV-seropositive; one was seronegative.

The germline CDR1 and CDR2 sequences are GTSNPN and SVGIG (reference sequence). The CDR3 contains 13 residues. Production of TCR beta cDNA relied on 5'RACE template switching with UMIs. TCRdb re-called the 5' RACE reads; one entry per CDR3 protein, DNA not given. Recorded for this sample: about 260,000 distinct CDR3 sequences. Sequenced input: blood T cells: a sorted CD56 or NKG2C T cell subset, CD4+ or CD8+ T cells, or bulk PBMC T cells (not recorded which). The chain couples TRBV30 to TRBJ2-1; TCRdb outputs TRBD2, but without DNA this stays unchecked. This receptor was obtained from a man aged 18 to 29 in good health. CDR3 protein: CAWAGGPYNEQFF.